This T cell receptor (beta chain) is drawn from a study of blood T cell repertoires in COVID-19 (dated by TCRdb to about 2020). Some background on the complete study: Collaborator samples came from the United States, Italy and Spain and covered acute and convalescent phases of COVID-19. Where available, HLA class I and class II types were obtained from metadata supplied by the sample provider rather than from assay-based typing. The repertoires were made available in a free public database intended to serve as a resource for research on the immune response to SARS-CoV-2. The material from the prospective study consisted of cDNA or gDNA derived from T cells, B-cell-depleted T cells, or PBMCs. A de-identified subject ID, COVID-19 status, age in years and sex were almost always included in the sample metadata. The dataset comprised deeply sampled blood TCRbeta repertoires from subjects exposed to, actively infected with, or recovered from COVID-19. Samples were obtained from the ongoing ImmuneRACE study (first 160 participants) and from 1,254 subjects provided by 6 global collaborators. Overall study results and their limits: The quantity of clinical and demographic metadata differed by source and by participant and was supplied without curation.

In Seattle, one collaborating source enrolled patients while the infection was active and tracked those patients longitudinally over the course of disease. The collaborating institutions used their own protocols to collect whole blood in K2EDTA tubes. Collaborator samples were shipped for TCRbeta analysis as frozen whole blood, isolated PBMCs, or DNA extracted from either sample type. Comment on this clone: The antigen it recognizes is unknown. No base quality information exists; no much larger clone differs at one position.

TCRbeta CDR3 regions were amplified from genomic DNA using the immunoSEQ Assay, a bias-controlled multiplex PCR. Per the source publication's procedure: Within the assay, amplification of reference gene primers was used to estimate how many nucleated cells each sample contained. To quantify the absolute abundance of each unique TCRbeta CDR3 rearrangement, sequence reads were collapsed and filtered. Productive Simpson clonality was computed per sample as the square root of Simpson's diversity index over productive rearrangements. TCRdb carries this immuneACCESS record with in-frame sequences only. Its versions omit some clonotypes, under half of them owing to an unresolved V gene in the studies checked, with the rest unexplained. V and J calls and clone size are those listed in that table; D and trimming were worked out from the DNA. A total of 150,000 to 200,000 clones appear in this sample, roughly 80% of them only once. The ten largest clones capture approximately 8% of the sample.

The V end gives up 5 bases and the J end 6 bases, leaving 6 bases in the junction not matched to a gene. Inclusive of the bounding cysteine and phenylalanine, the CDR3 is 13 residues long. Only the CDR3 DNA is retained, 39 bases long and in frame from the first base. For CDR1 and CDR2, the germline V gene lists SGHTA and FQGNSA. The receptor comes from a woman aged 70 to 79 with COVID-19, enrolled during active disease. Rearrangement joined TRBV7-2 to TRBJ2-7, and 8 junction bases match TRBD1. The specimen was peripheral blood. DNA sequence: TGTGCCAGCAGCACTAGACAGGGGCCCGAGCAGTACTTC. Its protein reads: CASSTRQGPEQYF.